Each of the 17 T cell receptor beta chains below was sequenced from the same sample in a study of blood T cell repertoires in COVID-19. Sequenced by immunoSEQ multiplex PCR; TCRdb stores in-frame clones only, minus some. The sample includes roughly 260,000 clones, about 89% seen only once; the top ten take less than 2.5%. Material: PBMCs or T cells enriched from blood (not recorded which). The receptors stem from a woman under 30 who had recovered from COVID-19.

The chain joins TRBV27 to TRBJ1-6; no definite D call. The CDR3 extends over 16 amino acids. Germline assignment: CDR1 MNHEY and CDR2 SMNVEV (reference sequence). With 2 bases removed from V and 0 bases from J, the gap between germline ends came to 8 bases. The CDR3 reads CASSLGGYSYNSPLHF. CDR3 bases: TGTGCCAGCAGTTTAGGAGGCTACTCCTATAATTCACCCCTCCACTTT.

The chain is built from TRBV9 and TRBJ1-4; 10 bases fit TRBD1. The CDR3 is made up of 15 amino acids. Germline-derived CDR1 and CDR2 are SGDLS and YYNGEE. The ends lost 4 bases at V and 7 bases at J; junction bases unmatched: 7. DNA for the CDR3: TGTGCCAGCAGCCCAGGGACAGGGGAGGGTGAAAAACTGTTTTTT. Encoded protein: CASSPGTGEGEKLFF.

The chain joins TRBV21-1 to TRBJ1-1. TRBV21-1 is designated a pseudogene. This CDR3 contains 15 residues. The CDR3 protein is CASSKVKGLNTEAFF. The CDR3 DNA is TGTGCCAGCAGCAAAGTCAAGGGACTAAACACTGAAGCTTTCTTT.

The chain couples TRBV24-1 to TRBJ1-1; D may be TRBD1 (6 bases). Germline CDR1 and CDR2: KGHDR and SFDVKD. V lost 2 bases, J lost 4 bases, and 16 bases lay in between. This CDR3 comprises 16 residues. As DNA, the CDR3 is TGTGCCACCAGTGATTCGTCCTCAGGGGTCGGCACTGAAGCTTTCTTT. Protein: CATSDSSSGVGTEAFF.

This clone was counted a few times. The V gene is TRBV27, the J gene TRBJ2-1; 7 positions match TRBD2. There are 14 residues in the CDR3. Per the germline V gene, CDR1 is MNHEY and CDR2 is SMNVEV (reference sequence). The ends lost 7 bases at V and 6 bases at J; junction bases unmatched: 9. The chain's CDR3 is CASIEGLVSNEQFF. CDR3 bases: TGTGCCAGCATCGAAGGACTAGTGAGCAATGAGCAGTTCTTC.

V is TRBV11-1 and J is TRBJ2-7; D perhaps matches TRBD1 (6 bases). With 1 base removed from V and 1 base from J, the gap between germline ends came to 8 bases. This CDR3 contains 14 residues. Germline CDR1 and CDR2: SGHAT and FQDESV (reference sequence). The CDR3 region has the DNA TGTGCCAGCAGCTTAGAGGACAGTTCCTACGAGCAGTACTTC. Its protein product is CASSLEDSSYEQYF.

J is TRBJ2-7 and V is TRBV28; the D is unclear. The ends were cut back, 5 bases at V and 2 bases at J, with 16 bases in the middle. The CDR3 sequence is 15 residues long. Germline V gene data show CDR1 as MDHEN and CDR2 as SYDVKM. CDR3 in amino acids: CASSAGLRGAYEQYF. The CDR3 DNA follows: TGTGCCAGCAGTGCCGGCCTCCGCGGCGCCTACGAGCAGTACTTC.

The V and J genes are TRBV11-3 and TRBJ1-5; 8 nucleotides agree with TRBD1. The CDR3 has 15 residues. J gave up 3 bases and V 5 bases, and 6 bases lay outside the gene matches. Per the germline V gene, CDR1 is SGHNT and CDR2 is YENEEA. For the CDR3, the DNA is TGTGCCAGCAGCGCCGGACAGGGCCCCAATCAGCCCCAGCATTTT. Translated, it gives CASSAGQGPNQPQHF. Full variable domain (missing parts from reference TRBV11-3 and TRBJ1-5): EAGVVQSPRYKIIEKKQPVAFWCNPISGHNTLYWYLQNLGQGPELLIRYENEEAVDDSQLPKDRFSAERLKGVDSTLKIQPAELGDSAVYLCASSAGQGPNQPQHFGDGTRLSIL.

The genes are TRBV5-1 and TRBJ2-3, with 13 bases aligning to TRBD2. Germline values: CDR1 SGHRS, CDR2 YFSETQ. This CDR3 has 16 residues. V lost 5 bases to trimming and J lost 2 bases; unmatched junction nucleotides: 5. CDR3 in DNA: TGCGCCAGCAGGGCCGGGACTAGCGGGATCACAGATACGCAGTATTTT. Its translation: CASRAGTSGITDTQYF.

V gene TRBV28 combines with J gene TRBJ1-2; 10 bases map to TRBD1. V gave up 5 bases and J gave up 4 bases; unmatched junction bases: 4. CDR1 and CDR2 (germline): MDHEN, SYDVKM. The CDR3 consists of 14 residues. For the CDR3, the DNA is TGTGCCAGCAGTGCGACAGGGGGCGGCTATGGCTACACCTTC. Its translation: CASSATGGGYGYTF.

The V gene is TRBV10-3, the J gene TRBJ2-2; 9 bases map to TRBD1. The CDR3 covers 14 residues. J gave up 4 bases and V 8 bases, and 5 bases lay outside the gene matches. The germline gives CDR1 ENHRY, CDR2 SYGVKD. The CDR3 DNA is TGTGCCATCTCGCGACAGGGGGGCACCGGGGAGCTGTTTTTT. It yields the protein CAISRQGGTGELFF.

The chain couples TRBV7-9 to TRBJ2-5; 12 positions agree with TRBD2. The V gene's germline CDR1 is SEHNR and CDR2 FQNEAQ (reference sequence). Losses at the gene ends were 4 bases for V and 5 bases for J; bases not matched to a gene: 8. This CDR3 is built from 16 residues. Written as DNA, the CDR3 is TGTGCCAGCAGCTCTAGCGGGAGGGCCGAAGTGGAGACCCAGTACTTC. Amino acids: CASSSSGRAEVETQYF.

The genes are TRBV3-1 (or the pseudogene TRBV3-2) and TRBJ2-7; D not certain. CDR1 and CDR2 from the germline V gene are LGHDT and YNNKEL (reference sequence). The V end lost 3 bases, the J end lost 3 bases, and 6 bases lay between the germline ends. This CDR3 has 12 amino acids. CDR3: CASSHSSYEQYF. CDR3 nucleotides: TGTGCCAGCAGCCATTCTAGCTACGAGCAGTACTTC.

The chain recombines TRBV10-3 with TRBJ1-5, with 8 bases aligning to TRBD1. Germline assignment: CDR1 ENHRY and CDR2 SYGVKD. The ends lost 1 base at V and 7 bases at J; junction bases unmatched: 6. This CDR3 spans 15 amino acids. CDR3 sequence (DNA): TGTGCCATCAGTGAGTATCCGACAGGGGAACAGCCCCAGCATTTT. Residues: CAISEYPTGEQPQHF.

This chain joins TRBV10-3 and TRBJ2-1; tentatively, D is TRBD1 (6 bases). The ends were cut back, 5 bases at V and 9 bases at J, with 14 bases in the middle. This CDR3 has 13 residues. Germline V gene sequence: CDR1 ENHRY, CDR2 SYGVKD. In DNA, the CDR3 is TGTGCCATCAGTCCCAATGGGGGCCGTGAGCAGTTCTTC. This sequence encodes CAISPNGGREQFF.

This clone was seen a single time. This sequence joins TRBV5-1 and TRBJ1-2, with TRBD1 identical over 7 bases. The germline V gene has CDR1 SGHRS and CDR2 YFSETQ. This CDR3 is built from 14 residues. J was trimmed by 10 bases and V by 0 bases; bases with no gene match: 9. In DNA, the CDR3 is TGCGCCAGCAGCTTGGTAGGGACAGCGGGTAACTACACCTTC. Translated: CASSLVGTAGNYTF.

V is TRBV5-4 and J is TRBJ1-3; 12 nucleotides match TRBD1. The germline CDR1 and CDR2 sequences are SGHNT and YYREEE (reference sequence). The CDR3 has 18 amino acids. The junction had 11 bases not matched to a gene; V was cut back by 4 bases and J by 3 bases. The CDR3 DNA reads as TGTGCCAGCAGCCGGGACTTGGGACAGGGGGCAGATGGAAACACCATATATTTT. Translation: CASSRDLGQGADGNTIYF. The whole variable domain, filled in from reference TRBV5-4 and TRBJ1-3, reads ETGVTQSPTHLIKTRGQQVTLRCSSQSGHNTVSWYQQALGQGPQFIFQYYREEENGRGNFPPRFSGLQFPNYSSELNVNALELDDSALYLCASSRDLGQGADGNTIYFGEGSWLTVV.